This T cell receptor (beta chain) was documented in a study of T cell responses to AZD1222 COVID-19 vaccine. This clone was recorded a few times. TCRdb keeps only in-frame clones here, not all; method: immunoSEQ multiplex PCR. The repertoire holds some 91,000 clones, around 86% seen once, with 2% to 2.5% in the top ten. CDR1 SEHNR and CDR2 FQNEAQ come from the germline V gene (reference sequence). Trimming stripped 3 bases from V and 6 bases from J, with 11 bases between. The CDR3 is 14 residues long. The receptor's source is an adult in good health. V gene TRBV7-9 combines with J gene TRBJ1-4, with D possibly being TRBD1 (5 bases). The sample was peripheral blood, taken on day 0 of AZD1222 vaccination. The CDR3 nucleotides read TGTGCCAGCAGCTTCGGGACTGCTGATGAAAAACTGTTTTTT. It specifies CASSFGTADEKLFF.